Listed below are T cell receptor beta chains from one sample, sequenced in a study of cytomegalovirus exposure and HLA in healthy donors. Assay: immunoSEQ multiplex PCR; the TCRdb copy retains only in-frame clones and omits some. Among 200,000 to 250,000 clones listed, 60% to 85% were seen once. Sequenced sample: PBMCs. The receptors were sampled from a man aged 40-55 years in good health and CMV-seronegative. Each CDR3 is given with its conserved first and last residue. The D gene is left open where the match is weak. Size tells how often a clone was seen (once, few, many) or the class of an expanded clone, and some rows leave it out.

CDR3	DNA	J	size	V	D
CASSVEGGTKLFF	TGTGCCAGCAGCGTAGAGGGGGGGACGAAACTGTTTTTT	TRBJ1-4	NA	TRBV9	NA
CASSLRVAGALLTDTQYF	TGTGCCAGCAGCTTGAGGGTAGCGGGGGCCCTCCTCACAGATACGCAGTATTTT	TRBJ2-3	NA	TRBV5-5	TRBD2
CASSWGSGRAGGDQFF	TGTGCCAGCAGCTGGGGTAGCGGGAGGGCCGGGGGTGATCAGTTCTTC	TRBJ2-1	NA	TRBV7-3	TRBD2
CAWAIDRSNEQFF	TGTGCCTGGGCCATTGACAGATCTAATGAGCAGTTCTTC	TRBJ2-1	NA	TRBV30	NA
CASSPGQKKAFF	TGTGCCAGCAGCCCGGGACAGAAAAAGGCTTTCTTT	TRBJ1-1	NA	TRBV28	TRBD1
CASRGLKGMVSYNEQFF	TGTGCCAGCCGGGGTCTTAAAGGTATGGTGTCCTACAATGAGCAGTTCTTC	TRBJ2-1	NA	TRBV27	NA
CASSSNTEAFF	TGTGCCAGCAGCTCGAACACTGAAGCTTTCTTT	TRBJ1-1	NA	TRBV28	NA
CASGLGLAEQETQYF	TGTGCTAGTGGTCTGGGACTAGCGGAACAAGAGACCCAGTACTTC	TRBJ2-5	NA	TRBV12-5	TRBD2
CASRPAGTGELFF	TGTGCCAGCCGCCCAGCGGGGACCGGGGAGCTGTTTTTT	TRBJ2-2	once	TRBV27	TRBD2
CASSLRQGAGEQFF	TGCGCCAGCAGCCTGCGCCAGGGGGCCGGTGAGCAGTTCTTC	TRBJ2-1	NA	TRBV5-1	TRBD1
CASSFLRNTGELFF	TGTGCCAGCAGCTTCCTACGCAACACCGGGGAGCTGTTTTTT	TRBJ2-2	once	TRBV11-1	NA
CATSRAVIRSEQYF	TGTGCCACCAGCAGAGCAGTTATCCGCTCCGAGCAGTACTTC	TRBJ2-7	NA	TRBV15	NA
CAISETDRGHNEQFF	TGTGCCATCAGTGAGACAGACAGGGGCCACAATGAGCAGTTCTTC	TRBJ2-1	NA	TRBV10-3	TRBD1
CASSLAGAGTNYGYTF	TGTGCCAGCAGCTTAGCGGGGGCAGGGACTAACTATGGCTACACCTTC	TRBJ1-2	NA	TRBV7-9	NA
CASSTSTGGAGTEAFF	TGTGCCAGCAGTACCTCGACAGGGGGCGCCGGCACTGAAGCTTTCTTT	TRBJ1-1	NA	TRBV28	TRBD1
CASSNRGGSGYNEQFF	TGTGCCAGCAGCAATAGGGGCGGGAGTGGGTACAATGAGCAGTTCTTC	TRBJ2-1	NA	TRBV21-1	NA
CASSLGVSSYNEQFF	TGTGCCAGCAGCTTGGGCGTAAGCTCCTACAATGAGCAGTTCTTC	TRBJ2-1	NA	TRBV7-2	NA
CASSIRTGGTNSPLHF	TGTGCCAGTAGTATCAGGACAGGGGGGACGAATTCACCCCTCCACTTT	TRBJ1-6	once	TRBV19	TRBD1
CASSQEGTSNTEAFF	TGTGCCAGCTCACAGGAAGGGACATCAAACACTGAAGCTTTCTTT	TRBJ1-1	NA	TRBV18	NA
CASSQGPGQGWTYEQYF	TGCGCCAGCAGCCAAGGTCCGGGACAGGGGTGGACCTACGAGCAGTACTTC	TRBJ2-7	NA	TRBV4-1	TRBD1
CASSLGGTSLNEQFF	TGCGCCAGCAGCTTGGGGGGGACTAGCTTGAATGAGCAGTTCTTC	TRBJ2-1	few	TRBV5-1	TRBD2